The 5 T cell receptor beta chains presented below share a single source sample, sequenced in a study of cytomegalovirus exposure and HLA in healthy donors. The method was immunoSEQ multiplex PCR; TCRdb's version includes in-frame clones alone and lacks a portion of them. The sample shows 110,000 to 150,000 clones, about 95% of them seen only once. Sequenced input: PBMCs. The receptor set was obtained from a man younger than 35 in good health and CMV-seropositive.

This clone is a singleton in its sample. The V gene is TRBV9, the J gene TRBJ2-2; 7 positions match TRBD2. The junction had 3 bases not matched to a gene; V was cut back by 0 bases and J by 1 base. Germline CDR1 SGDLS, CDR2 YYNGEE. This CDR3 is 16 amino acids long. The CDR3, as DNA: TGTGCCAGCAGCGTAGCTCTAGCGGAGAACACCGGGGAGCTGTTTTTT. Protein sequence: CASSVALAENTGELFF.

J is TRBJ1-1 and V is TRBV7-6; the match to TRBD1 covers 9 bases. V shed 5 bases and J 1 base; nucleotides not matched to a gene: 5. The CDR3 has 15 residues. CDR1 SGHVS and CDR2 FNYEAQ come from the germline V gene. CDR3 in amino acids: CASSIEDRGNTEAFF. In nucleotides, the CDR3 is TGTGCCAGCAGCATTGAGGACAGGGGGAACACTGAAGCTTTCTTT.

The chain recombines TRBV18 with TRBJ2-3, with 7 nucleotides matching TRBD1. CDR3 size: 14 residues. Germline CDR1 KGHSH, CDR2 LQKENI. With V trimmed by 3 bases and J by 3 bases, 3 bases remained unmatched. The CDR3 loop is CASSPTDRTDTQYF. The CDR3 DNA follows: TGTGCCAGCTCACCCACGGACAGGACAGATACGCAGTATTTT.

This clone appeared once. V and J are TRBV12-5 and TRBJ2-2, with TRBD1 identical over 8 bases. Trimming removed 3 bases from V and 5 bases from J; junction bases left unmatched: 11. The germline V gene has CDR1 LGHNT and CDR2 FRNRAP. The CDR3 is 17 residues long. CDR3 sequence (DNA): TGTGCTAGTGGTTTTTCAGTCGGACAGGGAATGACCGGGGAGCTGTTTTTT. Protein sequence: CASGFSVGQGMTGELFF.

The chain uses TRBV5-1 and TRBJ2-2; a possible D gene is TRBD1 (6 bases). With 2 bases removed from V and 0 bases from J, the gap between germline ends came to 14 bases. Germline CDR1 SGHRS, CDR2 YFSETQ. The CDR3 is 17 residues long. Written as DNA, the CDR3 is TGCGCCAGCAGCTTTTCAACCGGGACATCGAACACCGGGGAGCTGTTTTTT. It translates to CASSFSTGTSNTGELFF.